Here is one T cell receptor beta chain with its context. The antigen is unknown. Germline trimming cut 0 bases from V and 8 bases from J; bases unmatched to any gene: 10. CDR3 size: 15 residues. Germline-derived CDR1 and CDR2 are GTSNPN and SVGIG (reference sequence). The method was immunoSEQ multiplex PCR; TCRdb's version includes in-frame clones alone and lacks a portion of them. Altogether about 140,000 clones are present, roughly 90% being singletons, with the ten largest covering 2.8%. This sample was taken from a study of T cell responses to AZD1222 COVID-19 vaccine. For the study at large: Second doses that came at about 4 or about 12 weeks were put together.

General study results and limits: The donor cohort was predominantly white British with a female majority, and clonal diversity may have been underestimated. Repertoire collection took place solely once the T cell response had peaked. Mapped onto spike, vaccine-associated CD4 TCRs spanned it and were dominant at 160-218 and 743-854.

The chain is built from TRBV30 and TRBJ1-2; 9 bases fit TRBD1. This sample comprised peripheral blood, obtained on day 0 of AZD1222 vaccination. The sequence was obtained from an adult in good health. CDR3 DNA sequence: TGTGCCTGGAGTGTTCTGGGACAGGGAGAGGACGGCTACACCTTC. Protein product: CAWSVLGQGEDGYTF.